This T cell receptor (beta chain) was identified during a study of monozygotic twins with inflammatory bowel disease. Per-sample cDNA came from eight separate reactions. TCRdb reworked the 5' RACE reads into one entry per CDR3 protein, no DNA. The sample includes around 99,000 distinct CDR3 sequences. Sample: blood. This clonotype originated in a human donor with ulcerative colitis or Crohn's disease, or a healthy co-twin of an affected twin (not recorded which).

The CDR3 spells CASSMTRLVVREQFF. This sequence joins TRBV28 and TRBJ2-1; TCRdb's assignment of TRBD2 cannot be checked, as there is no DNA. Germline lookup yields CDR1 MDHEN and CDR2 SYDVKM. The CDR3 has 15 residues.